Presented here are 2 T cell receptor beta chains from one specimen sequenced in a study of T cell responses to AZD1222 COVID-19 vaccine (dated by TCRdb to the early 2020s). Sample time point, as interpreted from the label and publication: about 28 days (+/-7) after the second vaccine dose. The treatment or condition label here, explained by the study, means: meningococcal conjugate vaccine given as trial control. The protocol used for the library was the immunoSEQ multiplex PCR assay. Not all clones reach the TCRdb copy of this immuneACCESS table, which keeps in-frame sequences only. Checked studies attribute under half of the gap to unresolved V genes and leave the rest unexplained. The sample includes approximately 210,000 clones, with roughly 94% observed a single time. The ten largest clones capture around 1.5% of the sample. Specimen: peripheral blood, collected 28 days after the second dose of the MenACWY control vaccine. The receptors were sampled from an adult who received the MenACWY meningococcal vaccine as a control.

V gene TRBV10-3 combines with J gene TRBJ1-1; possibly TRBD1 for D (5 bases). Trimming removed 0 bases from V and 0 bases from J, with 17 bases in between. In germline, CDR1 is ENHRY, CDR2 SYGVKD. The CDR3 totals 18 residues. CDR3 region: CAISESTRQFAMNTEAFF. CDR3 coding DNA: TGTGCCATCAGTGAGTCGACTCGACAGTTTGCCATGAACACTGAAGCTTTCTTT.

The V gene is TRBV7-2, the J gene TRBJ2-7; TRBD1 agrees at 8 bases. CDR3 length: 14 amino acids. Germline trimming cut 8 bases from V and 3 bases from J; bases unmatched to any gene: 9. Germline assignment: CDR1 SGHTA and CDR2 FQGNSA. CDR3 in DNA: TGTGCCAGCGGTACAGGGGGGCCTAGCTACGAGCAGTACTTC. This gives the protein CASGTGGPSYEQYF.